This T cell receptor beta chain was retrieved from a study of T cells after yellow fever vaccination. About the research overall: With SMART-Seq v4 Ultra Low Input, the fractions containing low cell numbers were prepared. Study results and limitations: Booster sampling recovered most clones from primary vaccination (roughly 97% CD4, roughly 90% CD8). Sorted repertoires could include abundant contaminating clonotypes from bulk cells. On re-exposure, the response was weaker but peaked faster, at day 5 versus 15.

As regards this clonotype: No antigen is known for it.

V was shortened by 0 bases and J by 9 bases, with 8 bases between the two germline ends. This CDR3 contains 12 residues. Germline V gives CDR1 MGHRA, CDR2 YSYEKL. TCRdb itself ran the 5' RACE reads through MiXCR, one entry per CDR3 protein. This table has some 300,000 distinct CDR3 sequences, about 8.3% appearing once. This clonotype originated in a man between 18 and 29 years old who received the YFV17D yellow fever vaccine. The V gene is TRBV4-1, the J gene TRBJ1-2; D remains ambiguous. The material was PBMCs, obtained roughly 45 days after the first yellow fever vaccination. CDR3 sequence reads: CASSQDQRRYTF. The CDR3 DNA sequence: TGCGCCAGCAGCCAAGATCAACGACGCTACACCTTC.